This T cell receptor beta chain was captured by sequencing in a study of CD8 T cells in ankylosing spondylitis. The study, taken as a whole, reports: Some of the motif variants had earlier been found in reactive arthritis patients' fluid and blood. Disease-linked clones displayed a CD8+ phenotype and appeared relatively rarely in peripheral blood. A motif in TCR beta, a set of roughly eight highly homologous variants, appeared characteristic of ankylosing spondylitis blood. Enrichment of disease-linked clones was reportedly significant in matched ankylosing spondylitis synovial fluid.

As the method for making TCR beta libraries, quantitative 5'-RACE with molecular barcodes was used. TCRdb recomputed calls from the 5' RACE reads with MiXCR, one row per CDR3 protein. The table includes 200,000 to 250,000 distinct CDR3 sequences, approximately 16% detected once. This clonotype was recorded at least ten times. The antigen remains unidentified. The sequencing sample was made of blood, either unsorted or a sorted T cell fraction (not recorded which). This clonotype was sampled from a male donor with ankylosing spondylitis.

CDR3 sequence reads: CASSSQTAYEQYF. In nucleotides, the CDR3 is TGTGCCAGCAGTTCTCAGACAGCCTACGAGCAGTACTTC. The chain is built from TRBV27 and TRBJ2-7; TRBD1 might be the D (5 bases). The V gene's germline CDR1 is MNHEY and CDR2 SMNVEV (reference sequence). This CDR3 has 13 residues. V lost 4 bases to trimming and J lost 2 bases, with 9 bases between them.